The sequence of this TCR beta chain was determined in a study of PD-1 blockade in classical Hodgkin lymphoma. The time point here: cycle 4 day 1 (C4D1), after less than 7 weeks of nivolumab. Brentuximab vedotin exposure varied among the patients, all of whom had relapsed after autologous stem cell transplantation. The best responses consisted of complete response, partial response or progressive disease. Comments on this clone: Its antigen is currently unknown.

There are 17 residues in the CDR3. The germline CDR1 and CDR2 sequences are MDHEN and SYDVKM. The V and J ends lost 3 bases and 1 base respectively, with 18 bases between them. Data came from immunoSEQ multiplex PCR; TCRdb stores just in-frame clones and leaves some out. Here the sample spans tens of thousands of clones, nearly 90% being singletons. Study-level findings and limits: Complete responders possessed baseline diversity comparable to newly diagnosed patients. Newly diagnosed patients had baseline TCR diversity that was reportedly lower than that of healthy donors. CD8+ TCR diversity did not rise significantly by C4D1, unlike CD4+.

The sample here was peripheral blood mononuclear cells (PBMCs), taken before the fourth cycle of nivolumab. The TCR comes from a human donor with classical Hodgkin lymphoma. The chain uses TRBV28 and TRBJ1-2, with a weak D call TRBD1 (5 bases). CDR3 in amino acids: CASSLVRAAGRNYGYTF. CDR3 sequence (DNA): TGTGCCAGCAGTTTGGTTAGGGCGGCGGGGCGTAACTATGGCTACACCTTC.